This T cell receptor beta chain was recorded in a study of shared clonotypes between healthy human individuals. TCRdb's copy holds only in-frame clones and misses some; the assay was immunoSEQ multiplex PCR. The sample holds about 2.3 million clones, approximately 90% seen once. Trimming removed 5 bases from V and 7 bases from J, with 20 bases in between. The CDR3 totals 15 residues. From germline, CDR1 is SGHTA and CDR2 FQGNSA. Subsets obtained from CD4+ cells comprised CD45RA+ naive and CD45RA-negative memory cells. The gene calls are TRBV7-2 and TRBJ2-5; no definite D call. Sequences were obtained from naive CD4+ T cells from PBMCs. Sample subset: CD45RA+ positively selected. The receptor was derived from a man in his late teens or twenties in good health. Some clones in this sample may be carry-over from other donors' samples. Here the CDR3 reads CASSPPGTNILTQYF. DNA for the CDR3: TGTGCCAGCAGCCCGCCGGGTACCAACATACTGACCCAGTACTTC.